The next 17 T cell receptor beta chains were all read from a single sample in a study of beta chain features in type 1 diabetes. The isolated RNA, all of it, was reverse transcribed, so expressed TCRB transcripts were what got sequenced. TCRdb's table, derived via immunoSEQ multiplex PCR, lists solely in-frame clones and lacks some. The sample holds some 100,000 clones, 30% to 50% seen once. Source material: stem cell memory CD4+ T cells from blood. Receptor source: a woman between 18 and 30 years old in good health.

The genes are TRBV30 and TRBJ2-1, with 10 bases matching TRBD2. With V trimmed by 2 bases and J by 2 bases, 9 bases remained unmatched. The CDR3 is made up of 17 amino acids. Germline values: CDR1 GTSNPN, CDR2 SVGIG (reference sequence). The CDR3 here is CAWSSGRAIVPYNEQFF. In DNA form, the CDR3 reads TGTGCCTGGAGTAGCGGGAGGGCCATAGTACCCTACAATGAGCAGTTCTTC.

This clone was seen a handful of times. V is TRBV11-3 and J is TRBJ2-3; D not resolved. The V end was cut by 1 base, the J end by 8 bases, with 7 bases between. Germline V CDR1 and CDR2: SGHNT, YENEEA. The CDR3 runs to 12 residues. Written as DNA, the CDR3 is TGTGCCAGCAGCTTAGGACTCTCTACGCAGTATTTT. Its protein product is CASSLGLSTQYF.

V gene TRBV9 combines with J gene TRBJ2-1, with a possible D match to TRBD2 (6 bases). V dropped 2 bases and J dropped 7 bases, with 13 bases sitting between them. Germline CDR1 and CDR2: SGDLS and YYNGEE. This CDR3 has 14 amino acids. The CDR3 here is CASSVWDLKNEQFF. CDR3 DNA sequence: TGTGCCAGCAGCGTTTGGGACTTAAAGAATGAGCAGTTCTTC.

The V and J genes are TRBV7-3 and TRBJ2-1; 10 bases match TRBD2. The CDR3 spans 16 residues. V was pared by 4 bases and J by 3 bases, with 6 bases of the junction left unmatched. The germline CDR1 and CDR2 sequences are SGHTA and FQGTGA. This chain's CDR3 is CASSSPTSGLYNEQFF. CDR3 in DNA: TGTGCCAGCAGCTCTCCGACTAGCGGGCTCTACAATGAGCAGTTCTTC.

V is TRBV7-3 and J is TRBJ2-1; tentative D call: TRBD2 (6 bases). The ends were cut back, 5 bases at V and 8 bases at J, with 13 bases in the middle. This CDR3 has 13 residues. Germline lookup yields CDR1 SGHTA and CDR2 FQGTGA. CDR3 protein: CASSQGGWYEQFF. CDR3 nucleotides: TGTGCCAGCAGCCAAGGAGGGTGGTATGAGCAGTTCTTC.

The sample holds a few counts of this clone. The chain has TRBV7-9 and TRBJ1-5, with D hard to call. The V gene lost 1 base and the J gene lost 3 bases, with 10 bases spanning the gap. This CDR3 has 15 amino acids. Germline V gene data show CDR1 as SEHNR and CDR2 as FQNEAQ (reference sequence). The CDR3, as DNA: TGTGCCAGCAGCTTAGGTGGGCAGCCCAATCAGCCCCAGCATTTT. It encodes CASSLGGQPNQPQHF.

The CDR3 nucleotides are TGTGCCAGCAGCCGAAGCCCCGGCTACACCTTC. Encoded protein: CASSRSPGYTF. The J gene is TRBJ1-2, the V gene TRBV7-3, with no clear D. Germline CDR1 and CDR2: SGHTA and FQGTGA. Trimming took 5 bases from V and 8 from J, leaving 9 bases between them. The CDR3 runs to 11 residues.

The rearrangement links TRBV18 to TRBJ2-7, with D unclear. The germline V gene encodes CDR1 KGHSH and CDR2 LQKENI. The length of the CDR3 is 13 residues. The V end lost 0 bases, the J end lost 3 bases, and 6 bases lay between the germline ends. As DNA, the CDR3 is TGTGCCAGCTCACCACCTCTCTACTACGAGCAGTACTTC. Residues: CASSPPLYYEQYF.

CDR3 in DNA: TGTGCCAGCAGAACTTATAGCGGGAGGGCCTCCTACAATGAGCAGTTCTTC. Translation gives CASRTYSGRASYNEQFF. The chain is built from TRBV27 and TRBJ2-1; 11 bases align to TRBD2. The CDR3 contains 17 residues. The germline gives CDR1 MNHEY, CDR2 SMNVEV (reference sequence). With V trimmed by 6 bases and J by 0 bases, 7 bases remained unmatched.

The chain has TRBV7-3 and TRBJ1-1, with 7 bases that match TRBD1. This CDR3 comprises 17 residues. Germline V gene data show CDR1 as SGHTA and CDR2 as FQGTGA. The ends lost 0 bases at V and 2 bases at J; junction bases unmatched: 9. CDR3 region: CASSLTRLQGNNTEAFF. The CDR3 DNA is TGTGCCAGCAGCTTAACTCGACTACAGGGGAATAACACTGAAGCTTTCTTT.

This clone occurred a few times. The rearrangement joins TRBV27 to TRBJ2-3; 7 bases match TRBD2. CDR1 is MNHEY, CDR2 SMNVEV, per germline (reference sequence). The CDR3 totals 17 residues. Trimming removed 5 bases from V and 3 bases from J; junction bases left unmatched: 14. The CDR3 loop reads CASSPALLAGPTDTQYF. For the CDR3, the DNA is TGTGCCAGCAGTCCCGCCCTTTTAGCGGGCCCTACAGATACGCAGTATTTT.

This clone was counted only a few times. The chain uses TRBV27 and TRBJ2-5; 7 bases align to TRBD1. Unmatched junction bases numbered 1, after V lost 2 bases and J lost 4 bases. This CDR3 contains 13 residues. CDR1 and CDR2 (germline): MNHEY, SMNVEV (reference sequence). The CDR3 DNA reads TGTGCCAGCAGTTTAGGGGACAGAGAGACCCAGTACTTC. It codes for CASSLGDRETQYF.

The chain couples TRBV11-3 to TRBJ2-3; TRBD2 matches at 7 bases. V lost 1 base to trimming and J lost 5 bases; unmatched junction nucleotides: 0. CDR3 length: 13 residues. Germline V gene sequence: CDR1 SGHNT, CDR2 YENEEA. CDR3 amino acids: CASSLAGGDTQYF. CDR3 DNA: TGTGCCAGCAGCTTAGCGGGAGGAGATACGCAGTATTTT.

The CDR3 region is CASSPDRVYGYTF. CDR3 DNA: TGTGCCAGCAGCCCCGACAGGGTCTATGGCTACACCTTC. This rearrangement joins TRBV7-9 to TRBJ1-2, with TRBD1 matching 7 bases. V dropped 5 bases and J dropped 4; count of bases not matched to a gene: 4. This CDR3 has 13 residues. Per germline, CDR1 SEHNR and CDR2 FQNEAQ (reference sequence).

This chain links TRBV19 with TRBJ1-1; no definite D call. Per germline, CDR1 LNHDA and CDR2 SQIVND (reference sequence). V lost 5 bases to trimming and J lost 0 bases, with 10 bases between them. CDR3 length equals 14 residues. The CDR3 region has the DNA TGTGCCAGTAGTGGGAGAGGGATGAACACTGAAGCTTTCTTT. Its translation: CASSGRGMNTEAFF. The full variable domain, in which reference TRBV19 and TRBJ1-1 provide the parts outside the CDR3, is DGGITQSPKYLFRKEGQNVTLSCEQNLNHDAMYWYRQDPGQGLRLIYYSQIVNDFQKGDIAEGYSVSREKKESFPLTVTSAQKNPTAFYLCASSGRGMNTEAFFGQGTRLTVV.

The CDR3 protein is CASSRRSENHEQYF. CDR3 in DNA: TGTGCCAGCAGCCGTCGGTCCGAGAACCACGAGCAGTACTTC. The chain recombines TRBV2 with TRBJ2-7; D not resolved. V was pared by 6 bases and J by 5 bases, with 17 bases between. The CDR3 spans 14 residues. CDR1 is SNHLY and CDR2 is FYNNEI in the germline V gene.

A few counts support this clone. Other DNA sequences within the sample encode an identical CDR3. V usage is TRBV5-1 and J usage is TRBJ2-3, with D possibly TRBD2 on 6 matching bases. This CDR3 comprises 14 residues. V was cut by 0 bases and J by 1 base, with 6 bases left in between. From germline, CDR1 is SGHRS and CDR2 YFSETQ. The CDR3 reads CASSLASGTDTQYF. The CDR3 bases are TGCGCCAGCAGCTTGGCTAGCGGCACAGATACGCAGTATTTT.